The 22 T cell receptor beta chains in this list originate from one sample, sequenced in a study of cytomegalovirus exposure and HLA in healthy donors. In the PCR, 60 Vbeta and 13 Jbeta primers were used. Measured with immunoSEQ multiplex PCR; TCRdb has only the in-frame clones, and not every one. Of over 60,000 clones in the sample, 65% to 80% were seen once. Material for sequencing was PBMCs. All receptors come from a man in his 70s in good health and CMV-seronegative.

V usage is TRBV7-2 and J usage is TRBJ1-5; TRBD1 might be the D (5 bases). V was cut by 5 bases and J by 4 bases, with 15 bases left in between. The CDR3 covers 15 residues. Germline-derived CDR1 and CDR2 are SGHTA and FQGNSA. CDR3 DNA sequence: TGTGCCAGCAGCCCTGACGGGGGATGGAATCAGCCCCAGCATTTT. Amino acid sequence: CASSPDGGWNQPQHF.

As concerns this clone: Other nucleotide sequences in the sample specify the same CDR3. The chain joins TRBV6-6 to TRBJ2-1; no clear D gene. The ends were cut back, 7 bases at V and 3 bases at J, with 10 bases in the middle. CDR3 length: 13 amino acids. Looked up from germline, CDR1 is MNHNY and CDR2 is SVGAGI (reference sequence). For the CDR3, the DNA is TGTGCCAGCACACCGGAGAGCTACAATGAGCAGTTCTTC. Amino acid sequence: CASTPESYNEQFF.

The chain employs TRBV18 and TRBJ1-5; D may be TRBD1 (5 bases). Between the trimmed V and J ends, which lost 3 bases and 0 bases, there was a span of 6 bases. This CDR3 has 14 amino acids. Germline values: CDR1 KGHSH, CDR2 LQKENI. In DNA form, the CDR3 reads TGTGCCAGCTCACCGGGACTTAGCAATCAGCCCCAGCATTTT. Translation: CASSPGLSNQPQHF.

The CDR3: CASSQGRSMETQYF. The CDR3 DNA reads TGCGCCAGCAGCCAGGGCAGAAGCATGGAGACCCAGTACTTC. V usage is TRBV4-1 and J usage is TRBJ2-5; D remains ambiguous. Trimming cost V 3 bases and J 5 bases, with 13 bases left between them. CDR1 is MGHRA, CDR2 YSYEKL, per germline. This CDR3 contains 14 residues.

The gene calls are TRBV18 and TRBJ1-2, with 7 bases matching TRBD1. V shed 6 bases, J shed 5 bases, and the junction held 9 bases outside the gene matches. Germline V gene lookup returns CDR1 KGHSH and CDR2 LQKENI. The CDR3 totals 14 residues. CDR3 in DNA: TGTGCCAGCTCCCAAGGGACAGTTAAATATGGCTACACCTTC. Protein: CASSQGTVKYGYTF.

In nucleotides, the CDR3 is TGTGCCAGCAGCTTCCTCGGTGCTGAAGCTTTCTTT. Its translation is CASSFLGAEAFF. The chain is built from TRBV11-2 and TRBJ1-1; no definite D call. Germline lookup yields CDR1 SGHAT and CDR2 FQNNGV. The CDR3 consists of 12 residues. V lost 3 bases to trimming and J lost 6 bases, with 8 bases between them.

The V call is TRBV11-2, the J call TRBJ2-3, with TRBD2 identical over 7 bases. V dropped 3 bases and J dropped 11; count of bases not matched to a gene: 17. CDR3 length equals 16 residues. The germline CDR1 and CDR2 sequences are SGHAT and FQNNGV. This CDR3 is CASSFRTSDHRWGQYF. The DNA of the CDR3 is TGTGCCAGCAGCTTCAGGACTAGTGACCACCGATGGGGGCAGTATTTT.

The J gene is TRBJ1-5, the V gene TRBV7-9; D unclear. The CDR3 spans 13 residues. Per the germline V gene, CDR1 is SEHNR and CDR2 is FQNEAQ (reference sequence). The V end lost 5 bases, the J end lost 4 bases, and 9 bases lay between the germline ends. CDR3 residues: CASSPFENQPQHF. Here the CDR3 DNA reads TGTGCCAGCAGCCCCTTCGAGAATCAGCCCCAGCATTTT.

The CDR3 spells CASSFLPGTGGTYEQYF. Here the CDR3 DNA reads TGTGCCAGCAGCTTCCTCCCCGGGACAGGGGGGACCTACGAGCAGTACTTC. The chain joins TRBV13 to TRBJ2-7; 11 nucleotides match TRBD1. The CDR3 runs 17 residues. Germline V gene sequence: CDR1 PRHDT, CDR2 FYEKMQ (reference sequence). V lost 3 bases, J lost 2 bases, and 9 bases stayed unmatched. The full variable domain, with the rest looked up from reference TRBV13 and TRBJ2-7, is AAGVIQSPRHLIKEKRETATLKCYPIPRHDTVYWYQQGPGQDPQFLISFYEKMQSDKGSIPDRFSAQQFSDYHSELNMSSLELGDSALYFCASSFLPGTGGTYEQYFGPGTRLTVT.

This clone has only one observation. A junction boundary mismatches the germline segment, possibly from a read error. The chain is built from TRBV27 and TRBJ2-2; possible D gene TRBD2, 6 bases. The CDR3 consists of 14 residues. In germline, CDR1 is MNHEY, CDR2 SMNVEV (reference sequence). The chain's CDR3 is CASSLSPGTGGLFF. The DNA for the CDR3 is TGTGCCAGCAGTTTATCCCCGGGGACCGGGGGGCTGTTTTTT.

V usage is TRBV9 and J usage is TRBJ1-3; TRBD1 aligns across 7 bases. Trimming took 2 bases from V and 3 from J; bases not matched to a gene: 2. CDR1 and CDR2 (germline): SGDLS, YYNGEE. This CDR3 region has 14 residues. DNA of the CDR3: TGTGCCAGCAGCGTCTCAGGGGGTGGAAACACCATATATTTT. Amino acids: CASSVSGGGNTIYF.

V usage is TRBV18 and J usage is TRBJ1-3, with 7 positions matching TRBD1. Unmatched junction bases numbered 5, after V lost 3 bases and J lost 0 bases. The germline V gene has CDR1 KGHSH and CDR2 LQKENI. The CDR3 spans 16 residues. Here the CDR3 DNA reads TGTGCCAGCTCACCCTTCCGGGACAGCTCTGGAAACACCATATATTTT. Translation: CASSPFRDSSGNTIYF.

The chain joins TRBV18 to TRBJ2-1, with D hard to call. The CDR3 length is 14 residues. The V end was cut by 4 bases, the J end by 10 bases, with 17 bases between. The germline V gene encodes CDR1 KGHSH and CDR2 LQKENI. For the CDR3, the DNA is TGTGCCAGCTCACAGTCACAAGGAGATGGGGAGCAGTTCTTC. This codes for CASSQSQGDGEQFF.

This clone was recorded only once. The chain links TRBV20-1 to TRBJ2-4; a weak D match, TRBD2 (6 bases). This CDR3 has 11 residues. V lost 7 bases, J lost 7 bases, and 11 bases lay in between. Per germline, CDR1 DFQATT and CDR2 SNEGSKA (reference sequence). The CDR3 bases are TGCAGTGTGAGACGGGGGAACATTCAGTACTTC. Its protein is CSVRRGNIQYF.

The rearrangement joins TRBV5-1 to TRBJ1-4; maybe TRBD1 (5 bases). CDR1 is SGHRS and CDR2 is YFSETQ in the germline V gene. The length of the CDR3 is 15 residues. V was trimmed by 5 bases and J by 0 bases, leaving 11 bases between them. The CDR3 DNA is TGCGCCAGCAGGCCAGGGTACACAACTAATGAAAAACTGTTTTTT. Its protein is CASRPGYTTNEKLFF.

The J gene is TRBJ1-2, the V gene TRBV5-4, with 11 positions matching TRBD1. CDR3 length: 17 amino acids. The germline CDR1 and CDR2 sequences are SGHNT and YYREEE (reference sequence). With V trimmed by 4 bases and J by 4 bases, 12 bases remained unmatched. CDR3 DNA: TGTGCCAGCAGCCTGGGACAGGGGGGCCTATACCTCTATGGCTACACCTTC. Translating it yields CASSLGQGGLYLYGYTF.

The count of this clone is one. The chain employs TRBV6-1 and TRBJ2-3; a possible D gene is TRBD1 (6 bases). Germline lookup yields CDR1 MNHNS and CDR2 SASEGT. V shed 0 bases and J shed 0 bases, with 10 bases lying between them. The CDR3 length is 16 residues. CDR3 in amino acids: CASSEARQASTDTQYF. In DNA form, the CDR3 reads TGTGCCAGCAGTGAAGCGCGACAGGCTAGCACAGATACGCAGTATTTT.

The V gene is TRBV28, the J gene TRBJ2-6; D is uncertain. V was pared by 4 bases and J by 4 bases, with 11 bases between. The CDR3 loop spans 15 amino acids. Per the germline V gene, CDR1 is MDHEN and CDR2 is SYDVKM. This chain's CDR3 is CASSSSGVGANVLTF. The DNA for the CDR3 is TGTGCCAGCAGTTCCTCCGGTGTCGGGGCCAACGTCCTGACTTTC.

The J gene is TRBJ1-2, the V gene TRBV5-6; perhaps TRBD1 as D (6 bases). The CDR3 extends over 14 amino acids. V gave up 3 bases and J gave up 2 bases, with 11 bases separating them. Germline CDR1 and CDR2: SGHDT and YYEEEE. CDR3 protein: CASSSKGQNYGYTF. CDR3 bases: TGTGCCAGCAGCTCCAAAGGACAGAACTATGGCTACACCTTC.

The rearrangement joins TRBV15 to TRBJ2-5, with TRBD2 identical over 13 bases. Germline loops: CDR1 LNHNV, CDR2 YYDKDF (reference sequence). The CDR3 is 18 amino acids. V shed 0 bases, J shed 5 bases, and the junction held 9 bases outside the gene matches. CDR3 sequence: CATSRDLSGTSGVETQYF. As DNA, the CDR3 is TGTGCCACCAGCAGAGATCTTAGTGGGACTAGCGGGGTTGAGACCCAGTACTTC.

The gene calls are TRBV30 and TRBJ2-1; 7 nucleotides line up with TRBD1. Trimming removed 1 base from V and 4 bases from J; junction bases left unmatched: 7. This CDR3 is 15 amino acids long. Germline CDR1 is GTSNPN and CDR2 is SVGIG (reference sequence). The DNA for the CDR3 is TGTGCCTGGAGTGGGGACAGCCATTCATACAATGAGCAGTTCTTC. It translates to CAWSGDSHSYNEQFF.

The CDR3 loop is CASSTYSNTEAFF. DNA for the CDR3: TGTGCCAGCAGCACCTATTCAAACACTGAAGCTTTCTTT. The chain employs TRBV6-5 and TRBJ1-1; no clear D gene. V lost 6 bases, J lost 2 bases, and 10 bases lay in between. The length of the CDR3 is 13 residues. Germline assignment: CDR1 MNHEY and CDR2 SVGAGI.